The T cell receptor (beta chain) under discussion was sequenced for a study of regulatory T cells in long-lasting Graves disease. Whole-study results and caveats: Newly diagnosed disease favored TRBV20-1 and TRBJ2-1 over persistent disease. It is possible that accuracy was reduced by the small size of the sample. Persistent patients had more shared public clonotypes (fewer than 3,000) than new patients (around 950).

Germline V CDR1 and CDR2: DFQATT, SNEGSKA (reference sequence). The CDR3 totals 16 residues. The V segment lost 5 bases and the J segment 0 bases; nucleotides outside the gene matches: 12. Sequencing libraries for TCR beta were prepared with iRepertoire HTBI primers and Arm-PCR of CDR3 regions. From the multiplex PCR reads, TCRdb called clonotypes with MiXCR, one entry per CDR3 protein. The table has fewer than 350,000 distinct CDR3 sequences, 18% seen once. Specified time point: newly diagnosed GD, antithyroid drugs for less than 3 months. Scientists built the TCR library using RNA that was extracted from PBMCs. Peripheral blood, at 8 to 9.5 milliliters, went into EDTA tubes. This clonotype was recorded a few times. Its target is not known.

Here the sequenced sample was peripheral blood mononuclear cells (PBMCs), taken at new diagnosis, from a patient treated with antithyroid drugs. The sequence derives from a female donor with Graves disease. The chain is built from TRBV20-1 and TRBJ1-2; 7 nucleotides line up with TRBD1. This CDR3 is CSASPTGADSNYGYTF. CDR3 nucleotide sequence: TGCAGTGCTTCCCCTACAGGGGCCGACTCTAACTATGGCTACACCTTC.